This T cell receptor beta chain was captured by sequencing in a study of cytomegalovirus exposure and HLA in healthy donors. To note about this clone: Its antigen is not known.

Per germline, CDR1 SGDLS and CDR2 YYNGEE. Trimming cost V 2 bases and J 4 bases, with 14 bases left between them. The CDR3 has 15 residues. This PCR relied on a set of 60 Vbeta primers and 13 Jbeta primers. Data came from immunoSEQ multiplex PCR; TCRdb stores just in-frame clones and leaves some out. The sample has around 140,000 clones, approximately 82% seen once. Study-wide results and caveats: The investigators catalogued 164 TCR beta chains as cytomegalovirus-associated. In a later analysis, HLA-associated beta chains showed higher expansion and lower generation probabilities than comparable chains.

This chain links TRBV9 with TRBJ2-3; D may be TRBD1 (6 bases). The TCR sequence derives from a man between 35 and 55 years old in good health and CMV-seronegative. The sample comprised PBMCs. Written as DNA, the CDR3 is TGTGCCAGCAGCGTCGGCCCCCCAGGGGCAGATACGCAGTATTTT. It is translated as CASSVGPPGADTQYF.